The 9 T cell receptor beta chains in this list originate from one sample, sequenced in a study of CXCR3-negative and CXCR3-positive naive CD8 T cells. Via 5' RACE with UMI labels, TRB cDNA libraries were prepared. TCRdb re-called the 5' RACE reads and catalogs CDR3 proteins one per entry, DNA excluded. The table for this sample gives more than 45,000 distinct CDR3 sequences. Sequenced: naive CXCR3- CD8+ T cells from blood. Subset noted: CD45RO-CCR7+CD27+CD95- naive CD8+ T cells lacking CXCR3 (TNR3-). Receptor source: a human donor in good health. Some clones in this sample may be carry-over from other donors' samples.

This clonotype ranks as medium-sized in terms of frequency. This chain uses TRBV7-7 with TRBJ2-7; TCRdb selects TRBD1, and the lack of DNA leaves this call unchecked. The CDR3 covers 14 residues. CDR1 SSHAT and CDR2 FNYEAQ come from the germline V gene (reference sequence). CDR3 amino acids: CASSEGGADDEQYF. The variable domain in full, with the rest retrieved from reference TRBV7-7 and TRBJ2-7, is GAGVSQSPRYKVTKRGQDVTLRCDPISSHATLYWYQQALGQGPEFLTYFNYEAQPDKSGLPSDRFSAERPEGSISTLTIQRTEQRDSAMYRCASSEGGADDEQYFGPGTRLTVT.

The CDR3 protein is CASSEAPENTGELFF. This chain links TRBV2 with TRBJ2-2. Germline V gene sequence: CDR1 SNHLY, CDR2 FYNNEI. This CDR3 is built from 15 residues.

The chain is built from TRBV3-1 and TRBJ2-5; TCRdb reports TRBD2, a call that lacks DNA to check it against. This CDR3 is built from 16 residues. Per germline, CDR1 LGHDT and CDR2 YNNKEL (reference sequence). CDR3: CASSSTSGGAEETQYF.

The gene calls are TRBV7-9 and TRBJ2-2. Germline V lookup: CDR1 SEHNR, CDR2 FQNEAQ (reference sequence). CDR3 length: 13 amino acids. CDR3 protein: CASGAGNTGELFF.

V gene TRBV10-3 combines with J gene TRBJ1-1. This CDR3 comprises 16 residues. Germline V CDR1 and CDR2: ENHRY, SYGVKD. CDR3 sequence reads: CATMGGDSVGDTEAFF.

The V gene is TRBV6-6, the J gene TRBJ1-1. Germline assignment: CDR1 MNHNY and CDR2 SVGAGI (reference sequence). The CDR3 covers 12 residues. The CDR3 here is CASSLKHTEAFF.

The rearrangement uses TRBV7-3 and TRBJ2-2. Germline V gene lookup returns CDR1 SGHTA and CDR2 FQGTGA. The CDR3 sequence is 12 residues long. CDR3 sequence reads: CASSLSPGELFF.

The V call is TRBV29-1, the J call TRBJ1-2; TCRdb's assignment of TRBD1 cannot be checked, as there is no DNA. Germline lookup yields CDR1 SQVTM and CDR2 ANQGSEA. CDR3 length equals 13 residues. CDR3 in amino acids: CSVGFPGDYGYTF.

The V and J genes are TRBV29-1 and TRBJ1-2. This CDR3 region has 11 residues. Per the germline V gene, CDR1 is SQVTM and CDR2 is ANQGSEA. CDR3 in amino acids: CSVESPDGYTF.